The 5 T cell receptor beta chains presented below share a single source sample, sequenced in a study of blood T cells in healthy people across ages. A second PCR, run for about 6 to 12 cycles, used a sample-barcoded 5' primer plus a J-beta primer mix. TCRdb used MiXCR to reprocess the 5' RACE reads, holding one entry per CDR3 protein. The repertoire holds 1.5 million to 2 million distinct CDR3 sequences, with approximately 40% as singletons. The source material was blood. These receptors were taken from a human donor in good health.

The chain combines TRBV28 with TRBJ2-5; possible D gene TRBD1, 5 bases. The DNA end lines up better with TRBJ2-7; the J call may be wrong. The CDR3 runs 14 residues. Germline V gives CDR1 MDHEN, CDR2 SYDVKM. CDR3 DNA sequence: TGTGCCAGCAGTTCTATTTTGGTGACAGACGAGCAGTACTTC. As protein: CASSSILVTDEQYF.

V is TRBV20-1 and J is TRBJ2-3, with TRBD1 matching 7 bases. There are 14 residues in the CDR3. Looked up from germline, CDR1 is DFQATT and CDR2 is SNEGSKA (reference sequence). The trim removed 5 bases at V and 7 bases at J, leaving 12 bases unmatched. CDR3 region: CSAGAQGESNTQYF. As DNA, the CDR3 is TGCAGTGCTGGGGCCCAGGGGGAATCAAATACGCAGTATTTT.

The chain recombines TRBV28 with TRBJ2-3, with D hard to call. The ends were cut back, 3 bases at V and 1 base at J, with 17 bases in the middle. CDR1 is MDHEN, CDR2 SYDVKM, per germline. This CDR3 is 17 amino acids long. CDR3 residues: CASSFLVMGRRTDTQYF. The CDR3 DNA is TGTGCCAGCAGTTTTCTAGTAATGGGCCGGCGCACAGATACGCAGTATTTT.

This clonotype was recorded at least ten times. The rearrangement links TRBV29-1 to TRBJ1-2; D is uncertain. This CDR3 is 12 amino acids long. The V end was cut by 3 bases, the J end by 8 bases, with 13 bases between. The germline V gene encodes CDR1 SQVTM and CDR2 ANQGSEA. The CDR3 spells CSVESEGRGYTF. The CDR3, as DNA: TGCAGCGTTGAGTCGGAGGGCCGGGGCTACACCTTC.

A few counts support this clonotype. The rearrangement uses TRBV29-1 and TRBJ2-7; TRBD2 matches 8 bases. Germline CDR1 SQVTM, CDR2 ANQGSEA. The CDR3 sequence is 14 residues long. J was trimmed by 0 bases and V by 6 bases; bases with no gene match: 7. The CDR3 DNA reads as TGCAGCGTGTTTTGGAGCGGGGGCTCCTACGAGCAGTACTTC. This translates into CSVFWSGGSYEQYF.